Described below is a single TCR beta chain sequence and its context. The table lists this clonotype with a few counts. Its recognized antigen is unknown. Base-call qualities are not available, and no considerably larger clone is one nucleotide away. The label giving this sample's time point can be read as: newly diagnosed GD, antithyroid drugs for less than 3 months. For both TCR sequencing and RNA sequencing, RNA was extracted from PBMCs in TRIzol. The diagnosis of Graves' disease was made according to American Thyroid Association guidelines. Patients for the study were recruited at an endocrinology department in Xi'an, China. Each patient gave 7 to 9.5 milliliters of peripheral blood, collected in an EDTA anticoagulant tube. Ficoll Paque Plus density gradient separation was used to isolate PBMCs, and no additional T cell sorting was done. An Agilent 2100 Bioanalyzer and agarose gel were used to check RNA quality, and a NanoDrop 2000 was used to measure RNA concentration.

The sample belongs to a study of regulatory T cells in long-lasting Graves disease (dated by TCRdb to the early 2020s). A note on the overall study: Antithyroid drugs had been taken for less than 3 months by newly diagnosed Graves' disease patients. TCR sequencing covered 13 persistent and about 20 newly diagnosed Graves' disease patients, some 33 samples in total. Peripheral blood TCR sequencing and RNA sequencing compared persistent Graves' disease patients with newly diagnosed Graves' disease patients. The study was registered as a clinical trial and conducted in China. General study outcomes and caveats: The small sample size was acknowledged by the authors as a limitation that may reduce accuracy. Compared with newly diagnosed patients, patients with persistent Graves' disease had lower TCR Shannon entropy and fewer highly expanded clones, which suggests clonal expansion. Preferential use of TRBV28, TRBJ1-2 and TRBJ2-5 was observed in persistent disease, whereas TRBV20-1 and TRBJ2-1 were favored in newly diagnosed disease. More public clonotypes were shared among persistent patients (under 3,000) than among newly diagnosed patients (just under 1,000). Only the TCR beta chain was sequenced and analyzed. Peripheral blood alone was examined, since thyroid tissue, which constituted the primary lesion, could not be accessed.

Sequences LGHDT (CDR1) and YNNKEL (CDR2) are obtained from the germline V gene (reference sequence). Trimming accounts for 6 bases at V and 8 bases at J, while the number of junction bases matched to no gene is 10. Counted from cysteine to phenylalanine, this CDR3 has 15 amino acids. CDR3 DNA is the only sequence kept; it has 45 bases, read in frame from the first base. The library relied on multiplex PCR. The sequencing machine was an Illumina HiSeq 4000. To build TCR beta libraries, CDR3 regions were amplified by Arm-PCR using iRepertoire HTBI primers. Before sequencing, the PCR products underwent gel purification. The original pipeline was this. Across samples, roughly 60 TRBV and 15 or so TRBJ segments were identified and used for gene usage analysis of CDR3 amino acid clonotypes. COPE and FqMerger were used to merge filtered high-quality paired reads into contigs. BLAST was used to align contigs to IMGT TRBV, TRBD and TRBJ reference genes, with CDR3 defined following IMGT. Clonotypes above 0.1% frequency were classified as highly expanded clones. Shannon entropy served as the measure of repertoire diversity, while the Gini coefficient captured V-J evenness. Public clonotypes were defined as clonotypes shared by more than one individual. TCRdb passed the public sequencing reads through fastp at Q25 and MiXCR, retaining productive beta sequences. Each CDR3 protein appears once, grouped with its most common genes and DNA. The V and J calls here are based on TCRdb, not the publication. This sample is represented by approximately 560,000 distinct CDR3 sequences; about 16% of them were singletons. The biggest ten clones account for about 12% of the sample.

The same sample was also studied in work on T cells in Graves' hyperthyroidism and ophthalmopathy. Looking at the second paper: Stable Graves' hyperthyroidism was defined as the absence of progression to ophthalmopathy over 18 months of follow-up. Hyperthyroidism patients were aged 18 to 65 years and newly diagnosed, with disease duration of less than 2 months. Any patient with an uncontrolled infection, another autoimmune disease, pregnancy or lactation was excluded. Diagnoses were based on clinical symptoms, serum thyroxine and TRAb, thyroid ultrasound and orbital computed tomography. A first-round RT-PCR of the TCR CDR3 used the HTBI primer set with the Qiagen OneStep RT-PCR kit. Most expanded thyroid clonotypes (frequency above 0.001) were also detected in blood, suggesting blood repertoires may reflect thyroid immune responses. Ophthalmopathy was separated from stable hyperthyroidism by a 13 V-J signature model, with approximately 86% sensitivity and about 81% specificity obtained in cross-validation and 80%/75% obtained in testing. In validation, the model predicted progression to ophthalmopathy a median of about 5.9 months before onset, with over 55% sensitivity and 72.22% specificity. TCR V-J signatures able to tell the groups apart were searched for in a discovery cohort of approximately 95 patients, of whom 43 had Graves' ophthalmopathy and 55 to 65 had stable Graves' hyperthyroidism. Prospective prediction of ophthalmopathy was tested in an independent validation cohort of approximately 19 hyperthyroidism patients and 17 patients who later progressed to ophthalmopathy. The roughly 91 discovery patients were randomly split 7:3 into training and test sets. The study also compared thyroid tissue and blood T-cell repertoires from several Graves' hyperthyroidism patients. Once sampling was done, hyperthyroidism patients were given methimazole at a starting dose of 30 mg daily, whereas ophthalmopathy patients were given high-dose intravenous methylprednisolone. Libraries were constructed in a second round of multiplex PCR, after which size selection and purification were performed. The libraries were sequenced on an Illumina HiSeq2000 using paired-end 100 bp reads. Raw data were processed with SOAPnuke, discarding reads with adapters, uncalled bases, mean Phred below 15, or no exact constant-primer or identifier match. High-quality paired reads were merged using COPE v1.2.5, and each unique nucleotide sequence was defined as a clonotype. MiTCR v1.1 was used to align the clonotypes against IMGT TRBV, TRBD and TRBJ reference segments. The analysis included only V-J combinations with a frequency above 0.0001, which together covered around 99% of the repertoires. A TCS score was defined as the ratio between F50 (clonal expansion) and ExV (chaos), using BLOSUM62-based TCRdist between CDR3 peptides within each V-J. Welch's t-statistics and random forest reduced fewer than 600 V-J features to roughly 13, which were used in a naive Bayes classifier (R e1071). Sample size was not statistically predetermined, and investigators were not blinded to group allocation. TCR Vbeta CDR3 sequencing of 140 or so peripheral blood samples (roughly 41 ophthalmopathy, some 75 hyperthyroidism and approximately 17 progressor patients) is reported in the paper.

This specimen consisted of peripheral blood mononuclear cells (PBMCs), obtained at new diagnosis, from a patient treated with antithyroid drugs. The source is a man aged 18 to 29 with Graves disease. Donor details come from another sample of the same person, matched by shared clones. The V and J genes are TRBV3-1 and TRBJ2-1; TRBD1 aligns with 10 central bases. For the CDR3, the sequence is CASSSPGTGEHEQFF. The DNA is TGTGCCAGCAGTTCACCCGGGACAGGGGAGCATGAGCAGTTCTTC.